Below, 3 T cell receptor beta chains from the same sample are listed, as sequenced in a study of naive and memory T cell subsets. These receptors have no identified antigens. Overall study findings and caveats: A few larger clonotypes appeared in naive repertoires, especially CD8, possibly memory cells re-expressing CD45RA.

An equimolar mix of two oligonucleotides served as the beta constant-region primer for TRBC1 and TRBC2. The ligated cDNA underwent four PCR rounds using SP2 and nested alpha and beta constant-region primers. TCRdb redid the calling of the UMI-ligation and nested PCR reads with MiXCR, one entry per CDR3 protein. The table has tens of thousands of distinct CDR3 sequences, about 11% seen once; the top ten hold around 0.13%. The sequenced material came from naive CD4+ T cells from blood. These receptors came from a human donor in good health.

The chain joins TRBV7-2 to TRBJ2-1; D perhaps matches TRBD2 (7 bases). Trimming left V 1 base short and J 9 bases short, with 16 bases between. The length of the CDR3 is 15 residues. Germline CDR1 reads SGHTA; CDR2 reads FQGNSA. CDR3 region: CASSLGQAGVGEQFF. CDR3 in DNA: TGTGCCAGCAGCTTAGGACAGGCGGGAGTAGGTGAGCAGTTCTTC. Based on the CDR3 plus reference TRBV7-2 and TRBJ2-1, the full variable domain is GAGVSQSPSNKVTEKGKDVELRCDPISGHTALYWYRQSLGQGLEFLIYFQGNSAPDKSGLPSDRFSAERTGGSVSTLTIQRTQQEDSAVYLCASSLGQAGVGEQFFGPGTRLTVL.

The chain has TRBV6-2 or TRBV6-3 and TRBJ1-2; D is perhaps TRBD1 (6 bases). Trimming took off 4 bases at V and 3 bases at J, with 15 bases between the two ends. The CDR3 loop spans 15 amino acids. Germline CDR1 and CDR2: MNHEY and SVGEGT. The CDR3 here is CASSSRRPGDYGYTF. The CDR3, as DNA: TGTGCCAGCAGTTCTCGACGGCCAGGGGACTATGGCTACACCTTC.

The rearrangement links TRBV2 to TRBJ1-1, with D maybe TRBD1 (5 bases). CDR1 SNHLY and CDR2 FYNNEI come from the germline V gene. V was clipped by 7 bases and J by 10 bases, with 19 bases between them. The CDR3 runs 13 residues. The CDR3 DNA sequence: TGTGCCAGCACGTATAGGCGTTCCGGGACAGCTTTCTTT. Protein product: CASTYRRSGTAFF.